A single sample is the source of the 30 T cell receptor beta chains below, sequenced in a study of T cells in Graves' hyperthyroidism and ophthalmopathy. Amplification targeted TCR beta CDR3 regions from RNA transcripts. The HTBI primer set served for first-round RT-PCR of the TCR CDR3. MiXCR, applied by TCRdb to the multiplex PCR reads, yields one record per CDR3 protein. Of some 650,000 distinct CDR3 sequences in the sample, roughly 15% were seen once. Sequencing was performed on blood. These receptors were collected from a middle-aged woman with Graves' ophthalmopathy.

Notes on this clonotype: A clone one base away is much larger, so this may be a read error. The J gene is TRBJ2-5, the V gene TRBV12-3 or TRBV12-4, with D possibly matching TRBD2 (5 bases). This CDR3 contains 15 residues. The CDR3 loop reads CASGLGLGFQETQYF. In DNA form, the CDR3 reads TGTGCCAGCGGTTTAGGACTGGGATTCCAAGAGACCCAGTACTTC.

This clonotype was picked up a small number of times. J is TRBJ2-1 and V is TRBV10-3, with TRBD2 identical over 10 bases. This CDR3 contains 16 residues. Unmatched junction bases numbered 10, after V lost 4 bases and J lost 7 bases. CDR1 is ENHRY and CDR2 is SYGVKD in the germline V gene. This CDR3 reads CAISVSLAGRGNEQFF. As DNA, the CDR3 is TGTGCCATCAGTGTTTCACTAGCGGGACGGGGTAATGAGCAGTTCTTC.

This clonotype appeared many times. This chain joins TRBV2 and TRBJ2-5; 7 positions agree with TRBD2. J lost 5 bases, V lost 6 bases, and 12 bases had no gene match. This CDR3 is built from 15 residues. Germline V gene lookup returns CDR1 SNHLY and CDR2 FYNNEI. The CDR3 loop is CASSPLRGTSETQYF. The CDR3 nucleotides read TGTGCCAGCAGCCCTTTGCGGGGGACCTCGGAGACCCAGTACTTC.

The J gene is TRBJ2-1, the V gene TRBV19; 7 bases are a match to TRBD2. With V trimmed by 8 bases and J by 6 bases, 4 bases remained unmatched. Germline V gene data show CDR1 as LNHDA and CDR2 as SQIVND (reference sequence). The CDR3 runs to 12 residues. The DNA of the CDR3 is TGTGCCAGTCTCGGGAGGAGCAATGAGCAGTTCTTC. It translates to CASLGRSNEQFF.

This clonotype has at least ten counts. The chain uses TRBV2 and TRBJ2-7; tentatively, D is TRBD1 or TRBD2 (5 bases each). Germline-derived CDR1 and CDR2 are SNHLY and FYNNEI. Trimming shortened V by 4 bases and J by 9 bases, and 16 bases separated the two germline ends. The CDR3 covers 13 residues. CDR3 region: CASSGGISYPQYF. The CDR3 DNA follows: TGTGCCAGCAGTGGGGGGATCTCCTACCCGCAGTACTTC.

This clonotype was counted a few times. The CDR3 reads CASTLPGGRGYTF. The DNA of the CDR3 is TGTGCCAGCACCCTACCAGGGGGCCGAGGCTACACCTTC. The chain joins TRBV2 to TRBJ1-2; 8 bases fit TRBD1. The trim removed 7 bases at V and 8 bases at J, leaving 9 bases unmatched. The CDR3 has 13 residues. Germline V gene sequence: CDR1 SNHLY, CDR2 FYNNEI. Combining the CDR3 with reference TRBV2 and TRBJ1-2 gives the whole variable domain EPEVTQTPSHQVTQMGQEVILRCVPISNHLYFYWYRQILGQKVEFLVSFYNNEISEKSEIFDDQFSVERPDGSNFTLKIRSTKLEDSAMYFCASTLPGGRGYTFGSGTRLTVV.

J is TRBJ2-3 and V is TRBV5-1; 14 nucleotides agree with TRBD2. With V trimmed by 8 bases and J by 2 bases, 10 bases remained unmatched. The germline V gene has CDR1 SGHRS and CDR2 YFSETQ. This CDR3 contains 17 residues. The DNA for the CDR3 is TGCGCCAGTTCGCCCGGGACTAGCGGGGGACCCACAGATACGCAGTATTTT. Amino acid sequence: CASSPGTSGGPTDTQYF.

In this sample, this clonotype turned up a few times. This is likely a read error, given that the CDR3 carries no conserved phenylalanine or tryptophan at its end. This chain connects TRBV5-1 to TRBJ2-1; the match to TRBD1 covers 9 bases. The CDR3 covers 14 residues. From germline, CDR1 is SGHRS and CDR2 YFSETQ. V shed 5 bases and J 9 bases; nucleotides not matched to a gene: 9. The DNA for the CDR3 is TGCGCCAGCAGGCCCGGGACAGGGATTACTGAGCAGTTCCTC. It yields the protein CASRPGTGITEQFL.

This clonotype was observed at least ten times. The CDR3 spells CSARDLSDRGSNTEAFF. CDR3 coding DNA: TGCAGTGCTAGAGATTTAAGCGACAGGGGATCGAACACTGAAGCTTTCTTT. V usage is TRBV20-1 and J usage is TRBJ1-1; 8 bases match TRBD1. CDR1 and CDR2 (germline): DFQATT, SNEGSKA (reference sequence). The CDR3 covers 17 residues. Trimming cost V 0 bases and J 1 base; bases outside gene matches: 10.

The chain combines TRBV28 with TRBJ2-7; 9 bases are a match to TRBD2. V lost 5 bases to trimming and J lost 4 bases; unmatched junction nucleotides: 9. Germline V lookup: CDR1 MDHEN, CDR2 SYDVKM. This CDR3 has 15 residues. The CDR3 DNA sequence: TGTGCCAGCAGTACAATTAGCGGGAGTTTTTACGAGCAGTACTTC. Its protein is CASSTISGSFYEQYF.

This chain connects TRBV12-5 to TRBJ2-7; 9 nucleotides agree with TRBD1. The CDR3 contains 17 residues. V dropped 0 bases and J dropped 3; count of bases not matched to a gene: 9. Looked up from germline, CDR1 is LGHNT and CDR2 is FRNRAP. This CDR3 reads CASGLVPYRDRVYEQYF. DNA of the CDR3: TGTGCTAGTGGTTTGGTACCGTACCGGGACAGGGTCTACGAGCAGTACTTC. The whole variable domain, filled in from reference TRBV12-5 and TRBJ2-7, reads DARVTQTPRHKVTEMGQEVTMRCQPILGHNTVFWYRQTMMQGLELLAYFRNRAPLDDSGMPKDRFSAEMPDATLATLKIQPSEPRDSAVYFCASGLVPYRDRVYEQYFGPGTRLTVT.

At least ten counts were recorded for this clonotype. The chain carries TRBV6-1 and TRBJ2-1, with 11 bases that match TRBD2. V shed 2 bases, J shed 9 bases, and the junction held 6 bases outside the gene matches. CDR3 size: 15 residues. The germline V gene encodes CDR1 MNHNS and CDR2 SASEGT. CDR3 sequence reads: CASSETLAGAFEQFF. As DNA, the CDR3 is TGTGCCAGCAGTGAAACACTAGCGGGAGCCTTTGAGCAGTTCTTC.

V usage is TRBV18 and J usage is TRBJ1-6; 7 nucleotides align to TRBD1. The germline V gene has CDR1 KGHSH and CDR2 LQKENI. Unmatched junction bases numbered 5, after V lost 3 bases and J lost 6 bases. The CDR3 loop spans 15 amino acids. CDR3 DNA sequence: TGTGCCAGCTCACCTGCTAAGGGGGCTAATTCACCCCTCCACTTT. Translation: CASSPAKGANSPLHF.

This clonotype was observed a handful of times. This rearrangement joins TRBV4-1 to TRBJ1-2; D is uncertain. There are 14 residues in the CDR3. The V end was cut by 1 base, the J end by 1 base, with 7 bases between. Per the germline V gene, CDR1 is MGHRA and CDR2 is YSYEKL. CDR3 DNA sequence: TGCGCCAGCAGCCAAGTTGACTTTAACTATGGCTACACCTTC. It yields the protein CASSQVDFNYGYTF.

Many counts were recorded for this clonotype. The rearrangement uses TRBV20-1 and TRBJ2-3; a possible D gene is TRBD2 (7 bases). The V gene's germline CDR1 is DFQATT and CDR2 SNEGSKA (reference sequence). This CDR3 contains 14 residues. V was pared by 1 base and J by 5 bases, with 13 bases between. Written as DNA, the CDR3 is TGCAGTGCTAGAGGGAGGGGGGGCTTAGATACGCAGTATTTT. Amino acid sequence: CSARGRGGLDTQYF.

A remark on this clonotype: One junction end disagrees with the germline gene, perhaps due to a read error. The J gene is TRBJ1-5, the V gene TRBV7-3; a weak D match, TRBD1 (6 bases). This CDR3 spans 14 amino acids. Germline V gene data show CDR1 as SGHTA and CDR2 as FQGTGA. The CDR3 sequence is CASSGGGSNQPLHF. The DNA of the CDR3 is TGTGCCAGCAGTGGAGGGGGAAGCAATCAGCCCCTGCATTTT.

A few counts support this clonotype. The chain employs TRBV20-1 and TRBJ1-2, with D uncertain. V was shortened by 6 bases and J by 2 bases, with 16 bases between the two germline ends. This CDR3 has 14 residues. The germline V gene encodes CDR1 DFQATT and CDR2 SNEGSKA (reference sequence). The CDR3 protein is CSAPRPDINYGYTF. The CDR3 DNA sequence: TGCAGTGCCCCCCGACCCGACATAAACTATGGCTACACCTTC.

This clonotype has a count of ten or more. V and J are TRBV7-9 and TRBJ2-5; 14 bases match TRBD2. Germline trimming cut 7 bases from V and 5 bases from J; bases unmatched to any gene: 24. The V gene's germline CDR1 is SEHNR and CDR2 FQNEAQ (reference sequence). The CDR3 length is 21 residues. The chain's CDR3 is CASTSTISGTSGSRPWETQYF. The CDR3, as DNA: TGTGCCAGCACCTCCACCATCTCCGGGACTAGCGGGAGCCGGCCCTGGGAGACCCAGTACTTC.

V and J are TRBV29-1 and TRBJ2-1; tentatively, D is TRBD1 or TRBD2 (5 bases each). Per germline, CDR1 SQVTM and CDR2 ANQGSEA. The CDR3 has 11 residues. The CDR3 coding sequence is TGCTACGGGGCCGTTCACAATGAGCAGTTCTTC. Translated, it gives CYGAVHNEQFF.

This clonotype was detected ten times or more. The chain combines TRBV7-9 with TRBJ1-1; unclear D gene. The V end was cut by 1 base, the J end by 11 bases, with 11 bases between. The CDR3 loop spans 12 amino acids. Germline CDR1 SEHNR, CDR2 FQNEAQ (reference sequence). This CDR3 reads CASSLEARRAFF. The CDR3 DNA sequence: TGTGCCAGCAGCTTAGAGGCGAGGCGGGCTTTCTTT. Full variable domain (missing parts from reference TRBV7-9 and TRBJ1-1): DTGVSQNPRHKITKRGQNVTFRCDPISEHNRLYWYRQTLGQGPEFLTYFQNEAQLEKSRLLSDRFSAERPKGSFSTLEIQRTEQGDSAMYLCASSLEARRAFFGQGTRLTVV.

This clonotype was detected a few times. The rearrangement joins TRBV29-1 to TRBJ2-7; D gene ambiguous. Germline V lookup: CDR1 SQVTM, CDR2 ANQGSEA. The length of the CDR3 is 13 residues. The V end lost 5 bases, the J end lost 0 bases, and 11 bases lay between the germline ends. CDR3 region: CSVRQANSYEQYF. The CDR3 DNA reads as TGCAGCGTTCGCCAGGCGAACTCCTACGAGCAGTACTTC.

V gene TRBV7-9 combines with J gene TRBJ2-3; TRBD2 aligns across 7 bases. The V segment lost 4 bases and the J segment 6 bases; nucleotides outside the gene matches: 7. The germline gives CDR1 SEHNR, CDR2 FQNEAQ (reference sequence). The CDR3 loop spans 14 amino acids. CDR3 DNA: TGTGCCAGCAGCTCCTGGACTAGTTTGGATACGCAGTATTTT. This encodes CASSSWTSLDTQYF.

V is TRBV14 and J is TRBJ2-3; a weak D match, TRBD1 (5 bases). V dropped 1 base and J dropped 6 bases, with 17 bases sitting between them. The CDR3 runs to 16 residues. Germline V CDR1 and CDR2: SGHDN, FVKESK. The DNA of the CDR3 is TGTGCCAGCAGCCAAGGAAGGCAGGGCGTCGCTGATACGCAGTATTTT. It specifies CASSQGRQGVADTQYF.

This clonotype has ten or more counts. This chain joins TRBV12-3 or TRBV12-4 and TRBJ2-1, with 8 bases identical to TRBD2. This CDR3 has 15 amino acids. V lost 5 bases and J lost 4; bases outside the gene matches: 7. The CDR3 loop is CASSSSGRRYNEQFF. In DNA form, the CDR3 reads TGTGCCAGCAGTAGCAGCGGGAGAAGGTACAATGAGCAGTTCTTC.

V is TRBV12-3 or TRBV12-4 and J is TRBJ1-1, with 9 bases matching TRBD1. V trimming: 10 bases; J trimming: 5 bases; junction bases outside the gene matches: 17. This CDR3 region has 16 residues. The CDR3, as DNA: TGTGCCATCAAATCAACAGGGGGCGATGGATGGACTGAAGCTTTCTTT. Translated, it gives CAIKSTGGDGWTEAFF.

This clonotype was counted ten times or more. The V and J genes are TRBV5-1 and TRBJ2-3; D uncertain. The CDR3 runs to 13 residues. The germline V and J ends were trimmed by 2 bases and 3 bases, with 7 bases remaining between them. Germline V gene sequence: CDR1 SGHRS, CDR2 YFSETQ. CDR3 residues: CASSLQKTDTQYF. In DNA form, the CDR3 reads TGCGCCAGCAGCTTACAGAAAACAGATACGCAGTATTTT. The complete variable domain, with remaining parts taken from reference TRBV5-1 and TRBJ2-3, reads KAGVTQTPRYLIKTRGQQVTLSCSPISGHRSVSWYQQTPGQGLQFLFEYFSETQRNKGNFPGRFSGRQFSNSRSEMNVSTLELGDSALYLCASSLQKTDTQYFGPGTRLTVL.

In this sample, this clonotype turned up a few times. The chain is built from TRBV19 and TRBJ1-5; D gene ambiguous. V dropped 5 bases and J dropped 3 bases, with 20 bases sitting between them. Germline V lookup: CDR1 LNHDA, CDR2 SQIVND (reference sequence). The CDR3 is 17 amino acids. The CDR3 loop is CASSGGTSVTSNQPQHF. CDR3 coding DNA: TGTGCCAGTAGTGGAGGAACCAGCGTAACCTCCAATCAGCCCCAGCATTTT.

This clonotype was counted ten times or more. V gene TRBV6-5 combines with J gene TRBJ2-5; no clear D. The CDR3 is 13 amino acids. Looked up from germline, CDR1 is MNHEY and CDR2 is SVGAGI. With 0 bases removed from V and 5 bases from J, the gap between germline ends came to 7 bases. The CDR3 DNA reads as TGTGCCAGCAGTTACTCCTTAGGGGAGACCCAGTACTTC. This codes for CASSYSLGETQYF.

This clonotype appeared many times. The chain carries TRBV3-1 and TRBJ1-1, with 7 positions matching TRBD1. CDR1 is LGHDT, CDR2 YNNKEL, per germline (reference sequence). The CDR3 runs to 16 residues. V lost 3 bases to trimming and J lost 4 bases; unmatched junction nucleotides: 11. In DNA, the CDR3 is TGTGCCAGCAGCCACCCGTTACCCCACAGGGGCACTGAAGCTTTCTTT. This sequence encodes CASSHPLPHRGTEAFF.

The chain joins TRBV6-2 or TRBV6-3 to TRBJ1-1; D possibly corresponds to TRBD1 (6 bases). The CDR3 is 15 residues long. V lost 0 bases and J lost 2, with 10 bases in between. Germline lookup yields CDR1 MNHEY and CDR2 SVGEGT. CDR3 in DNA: TGTGCCAGCAGTTACTCGAGGGGGGGCAACACTGAAGCTTTCTTT. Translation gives CASSYSRGGNTEAFF.